Included here is one T cell receptor (beta chain) sequence, with context. Its antigen is currently unknown. Other DNA sequences in the sample encode the same CDR3. This sample is part of a study of PD-1 blockade in classical Hodgkin lymphoma. Broader study findings: Baseline diversity resembling that of newly diagnosed patients was seen in complete responders. Newly diagnosed patients reportedly had lower baseline TCR diversity than healthy donors. Causes of the repertoire differences remain undefined, possibly disease activity or prior therapy.

Data came from immunoSEQ multiplex PCR; TCRdb stores just in-frame clones and leaves some out. The data contain about 84,000 clones, roughly 90% of them singletons. All trial patients relapsed after autologous stem cell transplantation. Germline CDR1 reads SGHTA; CDR2 reads FQGNSA. Trimming took off 5 bases at V and 3 bases at J, with 11 bases between the two ends. The CDR3 has 13 amino acids. This chain connects TRBV7-2 to TRBJ2-7; D may be TRBD1 or TRBD2 (5 bases each). This clonotype was sampled from a human donor with classical Hodgkin lymphoma. Sequencing used peripheral blood mononuclear cells (PBMCs), obtained at baseline. The CDR3 reads CASSPGQNYEQYF. Here the CDR3 DNA reads TGTGCCAGCAGCCCGGGGCAGAACTACGAGCAGTACTTC.